Shown below are 10 T cell receptor beta chains from a single sample sequenced in a study of OX40 agonist ivuxolimab in advanced cancers. Sequencing used immunoSEQ multiplex PCR; TCRdb keeps in-frame clones, though not all of them. The sample records tens of thousands of clones, about 90% being singletons. The sequencing here drew on CD4+ or CD8+ T cells sorted from blood, taken in a trial of the OX40 agonist ivuxolimab. The receptors come from an adult with an advanced solid tumor such as melanoma, head and neck, liver or kidney cancer.

V is TRBV11-3 and J is TRBJ2-5; no clear D. In germline, CDR1 is SGHNT, CDR2 YENEEA. V lost 5 bases and J 0 bases, leaving 4 bases between the germline ends. The CDR3 has 12 amino acids. CDR3 residues: CASSPDQETQYF. The CDR3 DNA reads TGTGCCAGCAGCCCCGACCAAGAGACCCAGTACTTC.

The genes are TRBV5-6 and TRBJ1-2; no definite D call. Germline V lookup: CDR1 SGHDT, CDR2 YYEEEE. The CDR3 has 13 residues. Trimming took off 0 bases at V and 4 bases at J, with 7 bases between the two ends. The CDR3 here is CASSLVRSYGYTF. The DNA for the CDR3 is TGTGCCAGCAGCTTGGTCCGATCCTATGGCTACACCTTC.

The sample holds one count of this clone. The V call is TRBV4-1, the J call TRBJ2-7; 8 bases map to TRBD1. In germline, CDR1 is MGHRA, CDR2 YSYEKL. This CDR3 is 14 amino acids long. The V gene end was trimmed by 4 bases and the J gene end by 5 bases; junction bases not matched to a gene: 7. In DNA, the CDR3 is TGCGCCAGCAGCCGCCTTGGACAGGGCAACGAGCAGTACTTC. Translation: CASSRLGQGNEQYF.

This clone is medium-sized. This sequence joins TRBV7-8 and TRBJ1-1, with D tentatively TRBD1 (6 bases). Germline CDR1 reads SGHVS; CDR2 reads FQNEAQ. This CDR3 has 18 residues. The V and J ends lost 2 bases and 0 bases respectively, with 19 bases between them. The CDR3 loop is CASSLRGAGWRMNTEAFF. Here the CDR3 DNA reads TGTGCCAGCAGCTTAAGGGGGGCGGGGTGGAGAATGAACACTGAAGCTTTCTTT.

The chain carries TRBV10-3 and TRBJ2-6; weak D call: TRBD1 (5 bases). Germline V CDR1 and CDR2: ENHRY, SYGVKD. V was cut by 3 bases and J by 2 bases, with 11 bases left in between. The CDR3 is 16 amino acids. As DNA, the CDR3 is TGTGCCATCAGTGAAGGGGCTGCGGCTGGGGCCAACGTCCTGACTTTC. Translating it yields CAISEGAAAGANVLTF.

The rearrangement joins TRBV6-5 to TRBJ1-4; D gene ambiguous. The germline V gene has CDR1 MNHEY and CDR2 SVGAGI. V dropped 4 bases and J dropped 1 base, with 10 bases sitting between them. The CDR3 loop spans 15 amino acids. The DNA of the CDR3 is TGTGCCAGCAGTTTACAACAGAGAACTAATGAAAAACTGTTTTTT. This encodes CASSLQQRTNEKLFF.

The chain combines TRBV6-5 with TRBJ1-4; 10 nucleotides match TRBD1. Trimming took 2 bases from V and 5 from J; bases not matched to a gene: 2. The CDR3 has 15 amino acids. From germline, CDR1 is MNHEY and CDR2 SVGAGI. The DNA for the CDR3 is TGTGCCAGCAGTTACACGGACAGGGGGAATGAAAAACTGTTTTTT. This translates into CASSYTDRGNEKLFF.

The CDR3 region is CASSPEETRGQEQFF. The CDR3 DNA sequence: TGTGCCAGCAGCCCAGAGGAAACTAGGGGGCAGGAGCAGTTCTTC. The V call is TRBV9, the J call TRBJ2-1; 7 positions match TRBD1. Trimming cost V 4 bases and J 10 bases; bases outside gene matches: 14. CDR3 length: 15 amino acids. Germline CDR1 SGDLS, CDR2 YYNGEE. The full variable domain, its missing parts supplied by reference TRBV9 and TRBJ2-1, is DSGVTQTPKHLITATGQRVTLRCSPRSGDLSVYWYQQSLDQGLQFLIQYYNGEERAKGNILERFSAQQFPDLHSELNLSSLELGDSALYFCASSPEETRGQEQFFGPGTRLTVL.

V is TRBV11-1 and J is TRBJ1-6; D unclear. Germline V gene sequence: CDR1 SGHAT, CDR2 FQDESV (reference sequence). Trimming took 2 bases from V and 6 from J, leaving 14 bases between them. The CDR3 consists of 16 residues. This CDR3 reads CASSLLDGASNSPLHF. CDR3 DNA: TGTGCCAGCAGCTTATTGGACGGAGCGTCTAATTCACCCCTCCACTTT.

Only a few counts were recorded for this clone. The J gene is TRBJ1-2, the V gene TRBV5-4, with D possibly matching TRBD1 (5 bases). This CDR3 has 13 amino acids. The V gene's germline CDR1 is SGHNT and CDR2 YYREEE (reference sequence). V shed 4 bases and J shed 6 bases, with 13 bases lying between them. The CDR3: CASSPGQGDGYTF. DNA for the CDR3: TGTGCCAGCAGCCCGGGGCAGGGAGATGGCTACACCTTC.